The sequence of this TCR beta chain was determined in a study of cytomegalovirus exposure and HLA in healthy donors. TCRdb's table, derived via immunoSEQ multiplex PCR, lists solely in-frame clones and lacks some. Found here are tens of thousands of clones, almost 95% of them singletons; the top ten hold more than 1.4%. CDR3 length: 13 residues. Per the germline V gene, CDR1 is MNHEY and CDR2 is SMNVEV (reference sequence). V was shortened by 4 bases and J by 2 bases, with 6 bases between the two germline ends. This sequence joins TRBV27 and TRBJ1-5; D is uncertain. Sequencing was performed on PBMCs. The receptor comes from a man aged 18 to 30 in good health and CMV-seronegative. DNA of the CDR3: TGTGCCAGCAGTTCCAATGGCAATCAGCCCCAGCATTTT. It specifies CASSSNGNQPQHF.